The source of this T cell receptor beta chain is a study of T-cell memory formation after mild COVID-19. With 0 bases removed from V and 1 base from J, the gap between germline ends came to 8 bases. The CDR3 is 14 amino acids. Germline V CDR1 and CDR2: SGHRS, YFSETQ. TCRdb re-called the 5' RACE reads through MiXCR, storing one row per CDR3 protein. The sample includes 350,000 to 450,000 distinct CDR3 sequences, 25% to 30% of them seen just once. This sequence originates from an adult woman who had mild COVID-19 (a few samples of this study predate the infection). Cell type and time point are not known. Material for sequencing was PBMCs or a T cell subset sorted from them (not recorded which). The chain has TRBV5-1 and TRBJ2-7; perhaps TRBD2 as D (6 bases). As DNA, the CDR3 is TGCGCCAGCAGCTTGGTTGCGGGGTCCTACGAGCAGTACTTC. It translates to CASSLVAGSYEQYF.